Listed below are T cell receptor beta chains from one sample, sequenced in a study of molecular identifiers for immune sequencing clone quantification. From the PCR reads, TCRdb called clonotypes with MiXCR, one entry per CDR3 protein. Seen here are hundreds of thousands of distinct CDR3 sequences, around a fifth observed once, and the top ten hold more than 0.8%. The sequencing input was naive CD8+ T cells from blood, with Jurkat cell RNA spiked in. The receptors originated from a human donor in good health. Some libraries in this study had Jurkat cell RNA spiked in. Both conserved end residues are part of each CDR3. The D gene is left open where the match is weak. A row's size may be missing; if present it is once, few, many or a size class.

>many|TRBV20-1|TRBD2|TRBJ2-3
TGCAGTGCTGGACAAACCACGCGGACTAGCGGGAGCGCAGATACGCAGTATTTT
CSAGQTTRTSGSADTQYF
>.|TRBV6-5|.|TRBJ1-1
TGTGCCAGCAGTCACCGGGATAACCCAAACACTGAAGCTTTCTTT
CASSHRDNPNTEAFF
>few|TRBV29-1|.|TRBJ2-6
TGCAGCGTTGAAGACCCTCCTGGGGCCAACGTCCTGACTTTC
CSVEDPPGANVLTF
>many|TRBV29-1|.|TRBJ2-7
TGCAGCGTTGACACCGGGGACGAGCAGTACTTC
CSVDTGDEQYF
>many|TRBV7-9|TRBD1|TRBJ2-1
TGTGCCAGCAGCCTCCGGGACAGGGGGTTGATTGAGCAGTTCTTC
CASSLRDRGLIEQFF
>many|TRBV2|TRBD1|TRBJ2-7
TGTGCCAGCATTCCCCCGGGACAGGGTCCCCACGAGCAGTACTTC
CASIPPGQGPHEQYF
>many|TRBV29-1|TRBD1|TRBJ2-1
TGCAGCGTTGAAGGGCGCGACAGGGAGTACAATGAGCAGTTCTTC
CSVEGRDREYNEQFF
>many|TRBV6-2/TRBV6-3|.|TRBJ1-1
TGTGCCAGCAATACAGGGCCGATGAACACTGAAGCTTTCTTT
CASNTGPMNTEAFF
>.|TRBV9|.|TRBJ2-3
TGTGCCAGCAGCGAAGACGGCACTAGCACAGATGCGCAGTATTTT
CASSEDGTSTDAQYF
>many|TRBV7-6|.|TRBJ2-5
TGTGCCAGCAGCCCAGACTGGGAGACCCAGTACTTC
CASSPDWETQYF
>many|TRBV9|.|TRBJ1-3
TGTGCCAGCAGCGAAAGTGGGCCCGGAAACACCATATATTTT
CASSESGPGNTIYF
>many|TRBV28|.|TRBJ1-2
TGTGCCAGCAGTTTCGCGCAGGCACACTATGGCTACACCTTC
CASSFAQAHYGYTF
>many|TRBV12-3/TRBV12-4|.|TRBJ1-5
TGTGCCAGCAGTTGGCAGGATAGCAATCAGCCCCAGCATTTT
CASSWQDSNQPQHF
>many|TRBV7-2|.|TRBJ2-1
TGTGCCAGCAGCTTAGTGGAGTGGGACCTAACATGGGATGAGCAGTTCTTC
CASSLVEWDLTWDEQFF
>.|TRBV6-5|.|TRBJ1-5
TGTGCCGGCAGTACCACAGGGAGTTCTAATCAGCCCCAGCATTTC
CAGSTTGSSNQPQHF
>once|TRBV4-3|TRBD1|TRBJ2-1
TGCGCCAGCTGCCCGCGCGGGACAGGGGACTCTTACGTTTACAATGAGCAGTTCTTC
CASCPRGTGDSYVYNEQFF
>few|TRBV27|TRBD2|TRBJ2-7
TGTGCCAGCAGAGTTGTTAGCGGGGGCTACGAGCAGTACTTC
CASRVVSGGYEQYF
>many|TRBV19|.|TRBJ1-5
TGTGCCAGTAGTATAGGATTTCAGCCCCAGCATTTT
CASSIGFQPQHF
>few|TRBV19|.|TRBJ2-1
TGTGCCAGCAATTCCGGGACCCGCTCCTACAATGAGCAGTTCTTC
CASNSGTRSYNEQFF
>few|TRBV24-1|.|TRBJ2-3
TGTGCCACCAGCCCTACAGACACAGGTACGCAGTATTTT
CATSPTDTGTQYF
>many|TRBV7-9|.|TRBJ2-7
TGTGCCAGCAGCATAGGCAGCTCCTACGAGCAGTACTTC
CASSIGSSYEQYF
>.|TRBV29-1|.|TRBJ2-1
TGCAGCGTTATTGGGGCGGGGGCAATAGGTTACAATGAGCAGTTCTTC
CSVIGAGAIGYNEQFF
>many|TRBV29-1|.|TRBJ2-4
TGCAGCGTTGAAGATCTCAACATTCAGTACTTC
CSVEDLNIQYF
>many|TRBV13|.|TRBJ1-4
TGTGCCAGCAGCTCAGGACCGGGCAGCGAAAAACTGTTTTTT
CASSSGPGSEKLFF
>many|TRBV4-3|.|TRBJ2-3
TGCGCCAGCAGCCAACTGGTCGCAGATACGCAGTATTTT
CASSQLVADTQYF
>few|TRBV4-3|.|TRBJ2-2
TGCGCCAGCAGCCATGATACCGGGGCATTGGCGAACACCGGGGAGCTGTTTTTT
CASSHDTGALANTGELFF
>.|TRBV4-3|TRBD2|TRBJ2-3
TGCGCCAGCAGCCAAGGGACTAGCGGTTGTACGCAGTATTTT
CASSQGTSGCTQYF
>many|TRBV30|.|TRBJ1-5
TGTGCCTGGACGGGGGGAGGGCCAGGGCAGCCCCAGCATTTT
CAWTGGGPGQPQHF
>many|TRBV6-2/TRBV6-3|.|TRBJ2-3
TGTGCCAGCAGTTACTCGATGGGGGGGCGAGATACGCAGTATTTT
CASSYSMGGRDTQYF
>few|TRBV7-9|.|TRBJ2-7
TGTGCCAGCAGTGATTGGGGGCTAAGGTCCTACGAGCAGTACTTC
CASSDWGLRSYEQYF
>many|TRBV27|.|TRBJ2-5
TGTGCCAGCGCTCCCCTTGGGGTCGGGGAGACCCAGTACTTC
CASAPLGVGETQYF
>many|TRBV12-3/TRBV12-4|TRBD2|TRBJ2-1
TGTGCCAGCAGTGGCGAGTTTAGCGGGGGGGGGTTCTTC
CASSGEFSGGGFF
>many|TRBV5-4|TRBD2|TRBJ2-2
TGTGCCAGCAGGGAACTAGCGGACGCGGGGGAGCTGTTTTTT
CASRELADAGELFF
>many|TRBV28|TRBD1|TRBJ2-7
TGTGCCAGCAGGGACCCGGGACAGAGTTCTCACCAGTACTTC
CASRDPGQSSHQYF
>many|TRBV6-1|.|TRBJ1-4
TGTGCCAGCAGTGATGCCCCCATCCAGGAAAAACTGTTTTTT
CASSDAPIQEKLFF
>many|TRBV9|TRBD1|TRBJ2-3
TGTGCCAGCAGCCCCCAAGGGGGACAGGGTTATCAAGATACGCAGTATTTT
CASSPQGGQGYQDTQYF
>many|TRBV12-3/TRBV12-4|.|TRBJ1-1
TGTGCCAGTCAAACCGGGACGACGAACACTGAAGCTTTCTTT
CASQTGTTNTEAFF
>.|TRBV2|TRBD1|TRBJ2-4
TGTGCCAGCATGGGGGACAGGGGAAGAACCAAAAGCATTCAGTACTTC
CASMGDRGRTKSIQYF
>many|TRBV6-5|.|TRBJ1-4
TGTGCCAGCAGCCTTTCGGCCGGAATTAATGAAAAACTGTTTTTT
CASSLSAGINEKLFF
>many|TRBV3-1|TRBD1|TRBJ2-2
TGTGCCAGCAGCCCCGGACAGGGGACCGGGGAGCTGTTTTTT
CASSPGQGTGELFF
>.|TRBV11-2|.|TRBJ1-4
TGTGCCAGCAGTGCCAAGGGGGAAGGGGTAACTAATGAAAAACTGTTTTTT
CASSAKGEGVTNEKLFF
>many|TRBV24-1|TRBD2|TRBJ2-1
TGTGCCACCAGTGACACCGGGACTAGTGGCCACAATGAGCAGTTCTTC
CATSDTGTSGHNEQFF
>many|TRBV7-9|.|TRBJ1-1
TGTGCCAGCAGCTTAGCCTCTTCGATCTTGGCCACTGAAGCTTTCTTT
CASSLASSILATEAFF
>many|TRBV4-3|.|TRBJ2-7
TGCGCCAGCAGCCAAGAGGCGGGTGGCATTTACGAGCAGTACTTC
CASSQEAGGIYEQYF
>many|TRBV11-3|TRBD2|TRBJ2-7
TGTGCCAGCAGCTTAGATCCTAGCGGGGCCTACGAGCAGTACTTC
CASSLDPSGAYEQYF
>.|TRBV24-1|.|TRBJ2-2
TGTGCCACCGGGCACAGATCGAACACCGGGGAGCTGTTTTTT
CATGHRSNTGELFF
>many|TRBV24-1|.|TRBJ2-7
TGTGCCACCAGTGATTTGCAGGTCCGCATTCAGATTTACTACGAGCAGTACTTC
CATSDLQVRIQIYYEQYF
>many|TRBV4-1|.|TRBJ2-1
TGCGCCAGCAGCCAAGTTGCCCGCCCGTACGAGCAGTTCTTC
CASSQVARPYEQFF
>.|TRBV14|.|TRBJ1-2
TGTGCCAGCAGCCAAAGCGACGACAACTTCCTAACTAACTATGGCTACACCTTC
CASSQSDDNFLTNYGYTF
>few|TRBV13|.|TRBJ1-5
TGTGCCACCTCCCGTCCAGAAGTGGGGGATACGCAGCATTTT
CATSRPEVGDTQHF
>.|TRBV14|TRBD2|TRBJ2-7
TGTGCCAGCAGCTATCGGGACTACTATTACGAGCAGTACTTC
CASSYRDYYYEQYF
>many|TRBV28|.|TRBJ1-5
TGTGCCAGCCACCCCGACGGGGGTGGCGGTAGCAATCAGCCCCAGCATTTT
CASHPDGGGGSNQPQHF
>.|TRBV23-1|.|TRBJ1-5
TGCGCCGGCAGTCAATTGGACAAAGATAGCAATCAGCCCCAGCATTTT
CAGSQLDKDSNQPQHF
>few|TRBV28|TRBD2|TRBJ2-7
TGTGCCAGCAGTTTATGGGAGGTAGCGGGCGTCTACGAGCAGTACTTC
CASSLWEVAGVYEQYF
>few|TRBV4-2|.|TRBJ1-3
TGTGCCAGCAGCCACCCCGAGGTCGCTCACTCTGGAAACACCATATATTTT
CASSHPEVAHSGNTIYF
>.|TRBV20-1|TRBD1|TRBJ2-3
TGCAGTGCTCGCTGGACAGGGACTAGCACAGATACGCAGTATTTT
CSARWTGTSTDTQYF
>.|TRBV6-2/TRBV6-3|TRBD2|TRBJ2-5
TGTGCCAGCAGCCCGCGTCTCGGGACTAGCGGGAGTACAGGGTTGGAGACCCAGTACTTC
CASSPRLGTSGSTGLETQYF
>few|TRBV12-3/TRBV12-4|.|TRBJ1-5
TGTGCCAGCAGTTCTGTGGGATTTGGCAATCAGCCCCAGCATTTT
CASSSVGFGNQPQHF